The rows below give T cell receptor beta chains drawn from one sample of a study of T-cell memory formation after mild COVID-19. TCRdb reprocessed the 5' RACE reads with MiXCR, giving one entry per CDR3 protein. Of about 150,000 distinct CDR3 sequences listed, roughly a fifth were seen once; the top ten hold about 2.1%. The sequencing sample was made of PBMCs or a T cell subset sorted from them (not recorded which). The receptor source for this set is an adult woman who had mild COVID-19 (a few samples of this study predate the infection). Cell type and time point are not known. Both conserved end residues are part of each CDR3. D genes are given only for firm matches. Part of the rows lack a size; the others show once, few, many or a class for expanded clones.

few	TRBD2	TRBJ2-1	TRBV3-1	TGTGCCAGCAGCCCGGGGACTAGCCCGTTCTTC	CASSPGTSPFF
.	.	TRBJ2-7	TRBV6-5	TGTGCCAGCAGTTACTCTCATACACCCGCGGGCGAGCAGTACTTC	CASSYSHTPAGEQYF
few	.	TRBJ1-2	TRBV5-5	TGTGCCAGCAGCTTAGGAGGTACCGTCGGTAACTATGGCTACACCTTC	CASSLGGTVGNYGYTF
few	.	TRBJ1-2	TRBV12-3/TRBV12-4	TGTGCCAGCAGACGTCCGGGACGGCAGAACTATGGCTACACCTTC	CASRRPGRQNYGYTF
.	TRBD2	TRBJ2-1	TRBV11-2	TGTGCCAGCAGCACCCAACCGGGACTAGCGGGAAGTGGTAATGAGCAGTTCTTC	CASSTQPGLAGSGNEQFF
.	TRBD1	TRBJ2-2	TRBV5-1	TGCGCCAGCAGCTCACCTGACAGGGGCCCCGGGGAGCTGTTTTTT	CASSSPDRGPGELFF
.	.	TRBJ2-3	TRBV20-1	TGCAGTGCTAGAGTTTCCCGGGAGTTGAGCACAGATACGCAGTATTTT	CSARVSRELSTDTQYF
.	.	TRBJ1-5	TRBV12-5	TGTGCTAGTGGTCTATACACAGGGTTCGTAAGCAATCAGCCCCAGCATTTT	CASGLYTGFVSNQPQHF
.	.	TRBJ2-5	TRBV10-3	TGTGCCATCAGGCCAGGGATGCAAGAGACCCAGTACTTC	CAIRPGMQETQYF
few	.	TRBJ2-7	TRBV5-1	TGCGCCAGCAGCGGGGGATTGCTCTCCTACGAGCAGTACTTC	CASSGGLLSYEQYF
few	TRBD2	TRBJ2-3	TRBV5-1	TGCGCCAGCAGCCCAGGGACTAGCGGGGGGCCTACCTCCGCAGATACGCAGTATTTT	CASSPGTSGGPTSADTQYF
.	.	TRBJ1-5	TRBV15	TGTGCCACCAGCAGAGATATACAGCCCCAGCATTTT	CATSRDIQPQHF
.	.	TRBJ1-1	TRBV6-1	TGTGCCAGCAGTGAGGGGGCAGGGGTGGTCACTGAAGCTTTCTTT	CASSEGAGVVTEAFF
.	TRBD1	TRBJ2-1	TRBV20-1	TGCAGTGCTAGAAGCCCCAGGGGGCTGGGGTACAATGAGCAGTTCTTC	CSARSPRGLGYNEQFF
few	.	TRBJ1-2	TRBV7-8	TGTGCCAGCAGCTTAGCGGGACGTCGGTCCGATGGCTACACCTTC	CASSLAGRRSDGYTF
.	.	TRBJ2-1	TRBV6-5	TGTGCCAGCAGTTCGACTTTATCGGGGCATGAGCAGTTCTTC	CASSSTLSGHEQFF
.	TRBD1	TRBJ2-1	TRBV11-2	TGTGCCAGCAGCGTCACAGGGGTTGAGCAGTTCTTC	CASSVTGVEQFF
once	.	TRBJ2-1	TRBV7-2	TGTGCCAGCAGCTTGGATCAGAGCTCCTACAATGAGCAGTTCTTC	CASSLDQSSYNEQFF
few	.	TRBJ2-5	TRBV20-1	TGCAGTGCTAGAGATCGGCGCAGGGACCAGACCCAGTACTTC	CSARDRRRDQTQYF
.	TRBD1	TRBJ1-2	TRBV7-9	TGTGCCAGCAGTCGGGACAGGCTAAACTATGGCTACACCTTC	CASSRDRLNYGYTF
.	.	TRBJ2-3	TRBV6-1	TGTGCCAGCAGTGAAGTAGTCCGGGATACGCAGTATTTT	CASSEVVRDTQYF
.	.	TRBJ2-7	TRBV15	TGTGCCACCAGCAGGCGCCCTGGTCCCTCCTACGAGCAGTACTTC	CATSRRPGPSYEQYF
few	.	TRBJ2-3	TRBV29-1	TGCAGCGTCTGTTCTCCCCCAGATACGCAGTATTTT	CSVCSPPDTQYF
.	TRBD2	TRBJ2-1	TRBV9	TGTGCCAGCAGCGGGTTGGGACTAAACAGTGAGCAGTTCTTC	CASSGLGLNSEQFF
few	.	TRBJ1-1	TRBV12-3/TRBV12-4	TGTGCCAGCAGGGAATTCTCTGAAGCTTTCTTT	CASREFSEAFF
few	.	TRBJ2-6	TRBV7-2	TGTGCCAGCAGCGGCCCTGGACAGAGCTCTGGGGCCAACGTCCTGACTTTC	CASSGPGQSSGANVLTF
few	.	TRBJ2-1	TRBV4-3	TGCGCCAGCAGCCCAGGCCTCGGCCCAAATGAGCAGTTCTTC	CASSPGLGPNEQFF
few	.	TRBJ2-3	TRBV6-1	TGTGCCAGCAGTGGGACCCGGGGAGATACGCAGTATTTT	CASSGTRGDTQYF
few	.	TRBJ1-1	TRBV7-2	TGTGCCAGCAGATCCCGGGACACCTCTTTGAACACTGAAGCTTTCTTT	CASRSRDTSLNTEAFF
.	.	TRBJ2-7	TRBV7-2	TGTGCCAGCAGCTTAGGCAGCCAGTCTCAGAACGAGCAGTACTTC	CASSLGSQSQNEQYF
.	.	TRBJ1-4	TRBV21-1	TGTGCCAGCAGCAAAGAGACAGGGGGGATTAATGAAAAACTGTTTTTT	CASSKETGGINEKLFF
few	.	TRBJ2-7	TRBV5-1	TGCGCCAGCAGCTTGGATAGCTACCCGGCCCAGCAGTACTTC	CASSLDSYPAQQYF
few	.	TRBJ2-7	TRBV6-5	TGTGCCAGCAGCATACAGGGAGGTGGATACGAGCAGTACTTC	CASSIQGGGYEQYF
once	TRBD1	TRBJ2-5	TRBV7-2	TGTGCCAGCAGCCCTGACAGGGTAGGGTTTGCGACCCAGTACTTC	CASSPDRVGFATQYF
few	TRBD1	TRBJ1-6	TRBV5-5	TGTGCCAGCAGTCCTACCTGGGACAGGGTGTCACCCCTCCACTTT	CASSPTWDRVSPLHF
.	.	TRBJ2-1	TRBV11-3	TGTGCCAGCAGCTTAGATCCGGGGCGCGTCGGGCAGTTCTTC	CASSLDPGRVGQFF
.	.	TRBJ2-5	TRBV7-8	TGTGCCAGCACCACCCGAGAGGCGGGCGGGGAGACCCAGTACTTC	CASTTREAGGETQYF
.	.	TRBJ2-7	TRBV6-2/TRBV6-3	TGTGCCAGCAGTTACCCGGACAGCTCCTACGAGCAGTACTTC	CASSYPDSSYEQYF
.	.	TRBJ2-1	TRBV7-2	TGTGCCAGCAGCTGGGAGAGCTCCTACAATGAGCAGTTCTTC	CASSWESSYNEQFF
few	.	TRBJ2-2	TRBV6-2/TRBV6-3	TGTGCCAGCAGCCTTTTCGGGGGGAACACCGGGGAGCTGTTTTTT	CASSLFGGNTGELFF
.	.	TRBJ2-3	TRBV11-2	TGTGCCAGCAGCTTATGGGCTAGTCTTCGGGGAGATACGCAGTATTTT	CASSLWASLRGDTQYF
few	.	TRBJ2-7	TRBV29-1	TGCAGCGTTTTGAAGCCCGAGTGGCCCTACGAGCAGTACTTC	CSVLKPEWPYEQYF
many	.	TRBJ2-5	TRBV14	TGTGCCAGCAGCCGGACGTACCAAGAGACCCAGTACTTC	CASSRTYQETQYF
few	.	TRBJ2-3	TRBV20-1	TGCAGTGCCAGGCACGGGGAGTCCAGCACAGATACGCAGTATTTT	CSARHGESSTDTQYF
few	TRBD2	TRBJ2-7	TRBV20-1	TGCAGTGCTCCTCTAGCGGGAGGAGGCCACGAGCAGTACTTC	CSAPLAGGGHEQYF
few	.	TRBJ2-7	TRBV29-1	TGCAGCGTCGGGACGGACTACGAGCAGTACTTC	CSVGTDYEQYF
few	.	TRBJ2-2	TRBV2	TGTGCCAGCAGTGGAGGGCAGGGGAGACCTGCGGGGGAGCTGTTTTTT	CASSGGQGRPAGELFF
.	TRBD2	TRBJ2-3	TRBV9	TGTGCCAGCAGCCTAACGGGACTAGCGGGCACAGATACGCAGTATTTT	CASSLTGLAGTDTQYF
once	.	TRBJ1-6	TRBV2	TGTGCCAGCAGTGAATTTCGGTACAGGTCCCAATCACCCCTCCACTTT	CASSEFRYRSQSPLHF
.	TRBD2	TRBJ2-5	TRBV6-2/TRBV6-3	TGTGCCAGCAGTTACGAGGGAGGGGTAGAGACCCAGTACTTC	CASSYEGGVETQYF
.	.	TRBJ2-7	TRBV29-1	TGCAGCGTTGAACCAGGGGGGGACGGGAAGCAGTACTTC	CSVEPGGDGKQYF
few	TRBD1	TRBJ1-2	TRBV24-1	TGTGCCACCAGTGCCTCGACAGGGAACTATGGCTACACCTTC	CATSASTGNYGYTF
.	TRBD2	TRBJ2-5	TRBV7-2	TGTGCCAGCAGATATACCCCAACTAGCGGAGGCCAAGAGACCCAGTACTTC	CASRYTPTSGGQETQYF